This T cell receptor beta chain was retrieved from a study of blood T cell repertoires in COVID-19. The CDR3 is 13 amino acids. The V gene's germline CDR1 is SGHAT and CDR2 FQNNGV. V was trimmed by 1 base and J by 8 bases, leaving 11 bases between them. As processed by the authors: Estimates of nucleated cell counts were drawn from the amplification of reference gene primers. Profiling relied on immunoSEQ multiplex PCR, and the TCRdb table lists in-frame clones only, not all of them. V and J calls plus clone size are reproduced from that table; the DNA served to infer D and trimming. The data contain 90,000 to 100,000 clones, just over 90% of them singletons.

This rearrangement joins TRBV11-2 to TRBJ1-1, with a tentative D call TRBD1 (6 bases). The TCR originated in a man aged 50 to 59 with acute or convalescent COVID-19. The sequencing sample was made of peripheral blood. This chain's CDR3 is CASSLAQGREAFF. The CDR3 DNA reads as TGTGCCAGCAGCTTAGCTCAGGGGCGCGAAGCTTTCTTT.